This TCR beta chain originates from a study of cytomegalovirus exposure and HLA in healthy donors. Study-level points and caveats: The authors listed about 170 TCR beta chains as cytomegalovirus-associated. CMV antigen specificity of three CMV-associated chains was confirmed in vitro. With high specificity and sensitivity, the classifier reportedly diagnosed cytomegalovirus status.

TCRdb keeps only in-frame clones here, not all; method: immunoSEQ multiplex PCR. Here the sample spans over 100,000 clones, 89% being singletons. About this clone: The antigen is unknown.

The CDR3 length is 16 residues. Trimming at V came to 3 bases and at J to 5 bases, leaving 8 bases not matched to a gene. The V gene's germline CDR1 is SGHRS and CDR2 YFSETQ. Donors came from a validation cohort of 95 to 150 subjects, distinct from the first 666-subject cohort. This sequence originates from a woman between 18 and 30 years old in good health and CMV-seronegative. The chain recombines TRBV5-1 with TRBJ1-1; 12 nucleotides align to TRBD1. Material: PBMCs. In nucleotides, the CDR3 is TGCGCCAGCAGCTCATCCGGGACAGGGGGCCTTACTGAAGCTTTCTTT. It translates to CASSSSGTGGLTEAFF.